A single T cell receptor beta chain is shown here with its context. This entry comes from a study of T cells expressing NK-cell markers. Study information: It was sorted CD3+CD56-NKG2C+, CD3+CD56+NKG2C- and CD3+CD56+NKG2C+ T cells that provided the TCR beta repertoires.

Production of TCR beta cDNA relied on 5'RACE template switching with UMIs. TCRdb re-called the 5' RACE reads; one entry per CDR3 protein, DNA not given. This repertoire includes under 600,000 distinct CDR3 sequences. This CDR3 has 14 amino acids. Per germline, CDR1 SGHRS and CDR2 YFSETQ. Source material: blood T cells: a sorted CD56 or NKG2C T cell subset, CD4+ or CD8+ T cells, or bulk PBMC T cells (not recorded which). The chain couples TRBV5-1 to TRBJ2-5. The origin of this receptor is a woman in her fifties or sixties in good health. This chain's CDR3 is CASSFNIVQETQYF.